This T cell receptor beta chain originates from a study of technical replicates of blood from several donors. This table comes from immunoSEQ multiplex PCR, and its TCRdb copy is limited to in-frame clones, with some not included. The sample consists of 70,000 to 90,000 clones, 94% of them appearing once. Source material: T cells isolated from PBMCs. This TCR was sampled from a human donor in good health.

The CDR3 DNA sequence: TGTGCCTGGGGGGACAGTGCAGATACGCAGTATTTT. Its translation is CAWGDSADTQYF. The rearrangement joins TRBV30 to TRBJ2-3, with 7 bases matching TRBD1. V dropped 5 bases and J dropped 4; count of bases not matched to a gene: 3. This CDR3 region has 12 residues. Germline V gives CDR1 GTSNPN, CDR2 SVGIG (reference sequence).